A single T cell receptor (beta chain) is shown here with its context. The antigen remains undetermined. This sample stems from a study of T-cell memory formation after mild COVID-19. Study-level information: TCR clusters mostly belonged to single donors.

Constant-segment-primed 5'RACE gave TCR alpha and TCR beta cDNA libraries with sample barcodes and UMIs. MiXCR, applied by TCRdb to the 5' RACE reads, yields one record per CDR3 protein. The sample yields tens of thousands of distinct CDR3 sequences, 6.6% seen once. Broader study findings: Chiefly within CM and EM were the contracting CD4+ clones; CD8+ ones were within EMRA. From day 15 to 85, contracting clones were balanced between CD4 and CD8, whereas later expanders leaned toward CD4+.

This CDR3 region has 16 residues. Germline CDR1 reads LGHNA; CDR2 reads YSLEER. V gave up 0 bases and J gave up 2 bases, with 13 bases separating them. This receptor was taken from an adult who had mild COVID-19 (a few samples of this study predate the infection). Cell type and time point are not known. The sample taken for sequencing was PBMCs or a T cell subset sorted from them (not recorded which). V and J are TRBV4-3 and TRBJ1-2; D is ambiguous. CDR3 in amino acids: CASSQDSPGRNYGYTF. The CDR3 DNA reads as TGCGCCAGCAGCCAAGATTCTCCGGGGAGAAACTATGGCTACACCTTC.